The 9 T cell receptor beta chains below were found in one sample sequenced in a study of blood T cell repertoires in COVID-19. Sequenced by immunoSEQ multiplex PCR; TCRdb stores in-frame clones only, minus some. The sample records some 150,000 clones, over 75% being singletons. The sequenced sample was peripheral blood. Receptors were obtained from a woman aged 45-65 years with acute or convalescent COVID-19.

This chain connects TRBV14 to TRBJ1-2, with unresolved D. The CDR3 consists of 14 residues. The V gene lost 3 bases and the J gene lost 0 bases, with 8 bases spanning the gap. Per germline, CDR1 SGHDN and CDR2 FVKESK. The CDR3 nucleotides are TGTGCCAGCAGCCACGTCCTAGCTAACTATGGCTACACCTTC. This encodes CASSHVLANYGYTF.

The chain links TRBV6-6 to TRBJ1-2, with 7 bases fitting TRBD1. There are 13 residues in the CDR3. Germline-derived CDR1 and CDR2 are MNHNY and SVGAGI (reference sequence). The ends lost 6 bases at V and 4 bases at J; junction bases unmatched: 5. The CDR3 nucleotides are TGTGCCAGCAGCAGACAGGGTCCCTATGGCTACACCTTC. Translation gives CASSRQGPYGYTF.

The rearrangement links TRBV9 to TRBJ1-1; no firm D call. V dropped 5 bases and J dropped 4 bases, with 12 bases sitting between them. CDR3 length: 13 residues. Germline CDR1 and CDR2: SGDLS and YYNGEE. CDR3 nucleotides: TGTGCCAGCAGTCAACGGGAGCTCACTGAAGCTTTCTTT. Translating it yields CASSQRELTEAFF.

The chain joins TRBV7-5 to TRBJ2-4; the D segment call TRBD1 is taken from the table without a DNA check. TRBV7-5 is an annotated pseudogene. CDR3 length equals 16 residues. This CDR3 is CVRSTIQGARVDIQYF. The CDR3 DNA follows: TGTGTCAGAAGTACTATACAGGGGGCGAGGGTGGACATTCAGTACTTC.

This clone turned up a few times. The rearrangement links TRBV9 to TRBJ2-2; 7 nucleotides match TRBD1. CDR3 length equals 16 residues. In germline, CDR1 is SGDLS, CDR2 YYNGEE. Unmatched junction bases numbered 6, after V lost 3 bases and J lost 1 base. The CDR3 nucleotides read TGTGCCAGCAGCGGGGGACAGTTGAGGAACACCGGGGAGCTGTTTTTT. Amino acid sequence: CASSGGQLRNTGELFF.

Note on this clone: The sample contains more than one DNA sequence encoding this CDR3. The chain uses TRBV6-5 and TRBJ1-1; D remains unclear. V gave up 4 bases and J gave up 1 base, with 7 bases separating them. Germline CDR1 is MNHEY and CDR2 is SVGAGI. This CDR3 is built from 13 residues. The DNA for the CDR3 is TGTGCCAGCAGTTTGGAGGGGAACACTGAAGCTTTCTTT. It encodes CASSLEGNTEAFF.

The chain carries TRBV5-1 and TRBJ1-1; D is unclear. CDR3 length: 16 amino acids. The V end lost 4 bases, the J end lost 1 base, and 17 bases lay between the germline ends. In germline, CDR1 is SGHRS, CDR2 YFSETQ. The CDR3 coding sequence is TGCGCCAGCAGCCCCTCCGCGGTGTTAGAGAACACTGAAGCTTTCTTT. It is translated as CASSPSAVLENTEAFF.

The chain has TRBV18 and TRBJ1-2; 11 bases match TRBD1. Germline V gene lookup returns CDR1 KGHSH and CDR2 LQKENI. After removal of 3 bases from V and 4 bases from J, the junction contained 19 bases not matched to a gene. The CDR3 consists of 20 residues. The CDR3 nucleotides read TGTGCCAGCTCACCGCGGACAGGGGGCAATTCGGAGGTTCAAGGCTATGGCTACACCTTC. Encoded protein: CASSPRTGGNSEVQGYGYTF.

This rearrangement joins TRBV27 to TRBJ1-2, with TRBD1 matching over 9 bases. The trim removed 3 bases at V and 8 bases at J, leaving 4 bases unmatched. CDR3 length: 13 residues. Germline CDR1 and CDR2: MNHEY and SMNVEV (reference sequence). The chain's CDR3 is CASSFSGQGGYTF. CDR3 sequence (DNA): TGTGCCAGCAGTTTCTCGGGACAGGGCGGCTACACCTTC.